The entry that follows covers one T cell receptor beta chain sequence. The entry originates in a study of blood T cell repertoires in COVID-19. There are 15 residues in the CDR3. J was trimmed by 0 bases and V by 5 bases; bases with no gene match: 0. Germline CDR1 reads SGHRS; CDR2 reads YFSETQ. The authors' processing: By means of reference gene primer amplification, nucleated cell counts were estimated. TCRdb's table, derived via immunoSEQ multiplex PCR, lists solely in-frame clones and lacks some. That table is the source of V, J and clone size, and D and trimming were worked out from the DNA. The repertoire includes almost 200,000 clones, around 90% of them detected once, and 6.5% to 9% sits in the top ten. Residents of about 25 US areas, aged about 18 to 89 years, made up the participants. Self-reported history from a screening survey and questionnaire set each donor's cohort. Among Cohort 3 donors, those recovered had two negative PCRs, clearance, or symptom resolution.

The genes are TRBV5-1 and TRBJ2-6; 9 bases fit TRBD1. The specimen was PBMCs or T cells enriched from blood (not recorded which). The TCR originated in a woman younger than 35 who had recovered from COVID-19. CDR3 amino acids: CASRTGGSGANVLTF. CDR3 coding DNA: TGCGCCAGCAGGACAGGGGGCTCTGGGGCCAACGTCCTGACTTTC.